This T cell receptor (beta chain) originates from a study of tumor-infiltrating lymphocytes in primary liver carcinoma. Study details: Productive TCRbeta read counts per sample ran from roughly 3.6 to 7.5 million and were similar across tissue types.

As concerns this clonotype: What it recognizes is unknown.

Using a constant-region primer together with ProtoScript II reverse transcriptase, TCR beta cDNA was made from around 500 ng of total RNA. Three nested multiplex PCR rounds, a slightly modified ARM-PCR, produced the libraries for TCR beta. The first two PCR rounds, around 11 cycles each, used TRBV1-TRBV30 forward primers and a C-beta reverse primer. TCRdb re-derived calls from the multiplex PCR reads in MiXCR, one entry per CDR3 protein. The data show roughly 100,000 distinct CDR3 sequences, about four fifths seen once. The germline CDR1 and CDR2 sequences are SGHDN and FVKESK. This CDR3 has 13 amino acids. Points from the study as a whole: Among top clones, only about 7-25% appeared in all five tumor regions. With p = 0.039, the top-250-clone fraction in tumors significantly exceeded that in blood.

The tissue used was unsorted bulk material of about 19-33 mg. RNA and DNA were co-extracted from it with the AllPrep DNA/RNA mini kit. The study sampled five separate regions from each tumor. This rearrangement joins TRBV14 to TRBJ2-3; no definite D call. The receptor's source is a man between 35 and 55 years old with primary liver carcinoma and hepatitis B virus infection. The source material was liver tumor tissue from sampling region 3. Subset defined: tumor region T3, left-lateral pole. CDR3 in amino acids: CGSSRGYTDTQYF. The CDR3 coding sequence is TGTGGAAGCAGCCGAGGATACACTGATACGCAGTATTTT. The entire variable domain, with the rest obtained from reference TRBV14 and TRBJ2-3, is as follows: EAGVTQFPSHSVIEKGQTVTLRCDPISGHDNLYWYRRVMGKEIKFLLHFVKESKQDESGMPNNRFLAERTGGTYSTLKVQPAELEDSGVYFCGSSRGYTDTQYFGPGTRLTVL.